This T cell receptor (beta chain) was retrieved from a study of blood T cell repertoires in COVID-19. The CDR3 covers 14 residues. The germline V gene encodes CDR1 SEHNR and CDR2 FQNEAQ (reference sequence). The ends were cut back, 5 bases at V and 3 bases at J, with 13 bases in the middle. The repertoire was sequenced with immunoSEQ multiplex PCR; TCRdb's copy has only in-frame clones and lacks some. Of 20,000 to 30,000 clones listed, roughly 94% are singletons. The chain has TRBV7-9 and TRBJ1-2; a weak D match, TRBD1 (6 bases). The TCR comes from a woman in her forties or fifties with active COVID-19. Sequencing used peripheral blood. CDR3 sequence: CASSNSGVHYGYTF. The CDR3, as DNA: TGTGCCAGCAGCAACTCAGGGGTCCACTATGGCTACACCTTC.